This T cell receptor (beta chain) was captured in a study of T cells after yellow fever vaccination. Study information: Libraries from low-cell-number fractions were prepared with the SMART-Seq v4 Ultra Low Input RNA kit. Broader study findings: Abundant clonotypes from the bulk population could contaminate FACS-sorted repertoires. Weaker in magnitude, the secondary response showed a faster peak on day 5 versus 15. Just a small share of clonotypes turned up in the CD4 compartment as well as the CD8 compartment.

Notes on this clonotype: As yet, its antigen is unknown.

TCRdb redid the calling of the 5' RACE reads with MiXCR, one entry per CDR3 protein. The repertoire holds around 530,000 distinct CDR3 sequences, about a sixth seen once, with around 15% in the top ten. Trimming took off 0 bases at V and 7 bases at J, with 15 bases between the two ends. The CDR3 contains 14 residues. Germline V gene data show CDR1 as DFQATT and CDR2 as SNEGSKA (reference sequence). This rearrangement joins TRBV20-1 to TRBJ2-5; tentatively, D is TRBD2 (5 bases). The source was PBMCs, collected around 5 days after the first yellow fever vaccination. The sequence was collected from a man aged 18 to 29 who received the YFV17D yellow fever vaccine. The CDR3: CSARDPERLRTQYF. The CDR3, as DNA: TGCAGTGCTAGAGATCCTGAGCGGCTCCGGACCCAGTACTTC.